A few counts support the clone carrying this T cell receptor beta chain. These data originate in a study of cytomegalovirus exposure and HLA in healthy donors. Looked up from germline, CDR1 is SEHNR and CDR2 is FQNEAQ (reference sequence). V lost 5 bases and J lost 4, with 12 bases in between. This CDR3 contains 13 residues. Both 60 Vbeta primers and 13 Jbeta primers went into the PCR. The table came from immunoSEQ multiplex PCR; TCRdb's copy has only in-frame clones and leaves some out. The profile shows tens of thousands of clones, about four fifths of them singletons. The receptor's source is a woman aged 40 to 50 in good health and CMV-seronegative. The chain employs TRBV7-9 and TRBJ2-7; D is unresolved. Sequenced material: PBMCs. The DNA of the CDR3 is TGTGCCAGCAGCACCAGAAGTCCGTACGAGCAGTACTTC. As protein: CASSTRSPYEQYF.